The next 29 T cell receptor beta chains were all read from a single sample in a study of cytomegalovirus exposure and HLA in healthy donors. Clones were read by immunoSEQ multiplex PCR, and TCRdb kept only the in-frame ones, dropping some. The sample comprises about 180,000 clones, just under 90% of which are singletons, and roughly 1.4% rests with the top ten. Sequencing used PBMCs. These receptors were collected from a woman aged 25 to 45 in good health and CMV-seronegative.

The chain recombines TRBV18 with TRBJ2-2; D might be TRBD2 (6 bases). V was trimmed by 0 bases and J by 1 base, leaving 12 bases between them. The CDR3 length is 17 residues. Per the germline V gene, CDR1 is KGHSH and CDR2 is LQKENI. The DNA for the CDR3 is TGTGCCAGCTCACCACCGGTCGGGAGCTTGAACACCGGGGAGCTGTTTTTT. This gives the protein CASSPPVGSLNTGELFF.

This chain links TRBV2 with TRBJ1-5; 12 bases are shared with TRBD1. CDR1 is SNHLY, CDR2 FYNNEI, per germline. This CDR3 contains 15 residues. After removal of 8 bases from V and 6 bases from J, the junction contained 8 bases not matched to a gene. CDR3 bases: TGTGCCAGCGCCGGGACAGGGGGCATCGGTCAGCCCCAGCATTTT. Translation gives CASAGTGGIGQPQHF.

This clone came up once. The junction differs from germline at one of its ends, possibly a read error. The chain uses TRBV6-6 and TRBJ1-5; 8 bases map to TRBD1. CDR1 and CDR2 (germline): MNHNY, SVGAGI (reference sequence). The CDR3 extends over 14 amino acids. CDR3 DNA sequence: TGTGCCAGCAGTTTGACAGGGGAGAATCGGCCCCAGCATTTT. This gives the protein CASSLTGENRPQHF.

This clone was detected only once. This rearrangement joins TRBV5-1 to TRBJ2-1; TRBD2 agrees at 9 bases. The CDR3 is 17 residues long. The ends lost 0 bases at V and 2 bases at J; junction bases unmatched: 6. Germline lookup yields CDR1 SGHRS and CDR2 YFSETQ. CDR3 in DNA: TGCGCCAGCAGCTTGGCGTCCGGGACTAGCCCCTACAATGAGCAGTTCTTC. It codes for CASSLASGTSPYNEQFF.

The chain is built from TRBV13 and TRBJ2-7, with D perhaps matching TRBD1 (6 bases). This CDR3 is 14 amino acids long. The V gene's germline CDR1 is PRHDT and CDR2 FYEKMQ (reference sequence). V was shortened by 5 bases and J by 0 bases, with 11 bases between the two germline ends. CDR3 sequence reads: CASSQRDNSYEQYF. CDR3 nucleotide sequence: TGTGCCAGCAGCCAAAGGGACAACTCCTACGAGCAGTACTTC.

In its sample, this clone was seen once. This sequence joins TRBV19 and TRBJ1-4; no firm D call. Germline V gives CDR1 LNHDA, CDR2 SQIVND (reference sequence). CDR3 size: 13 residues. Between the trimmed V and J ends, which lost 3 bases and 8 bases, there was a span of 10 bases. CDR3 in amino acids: CASSIGQTEKLFF. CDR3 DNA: TGTGCCAGTAGTATTGGGCAAACCGAAAAACTGTTTTTT.

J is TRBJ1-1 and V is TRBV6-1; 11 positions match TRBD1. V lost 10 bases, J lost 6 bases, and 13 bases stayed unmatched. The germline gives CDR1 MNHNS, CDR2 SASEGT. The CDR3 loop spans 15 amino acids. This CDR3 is CATRTGGALGSEAFF. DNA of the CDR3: TGTGCCACCAGGACAGGGGGCGCGTTAGGCTCTGAAGCTTTCTTT.

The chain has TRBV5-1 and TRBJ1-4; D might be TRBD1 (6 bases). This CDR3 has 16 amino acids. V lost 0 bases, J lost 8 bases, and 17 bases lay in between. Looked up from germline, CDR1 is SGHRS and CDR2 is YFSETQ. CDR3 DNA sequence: TGCGCCAGCAGCTTGGCCCCCGACAGGAGAAGGGAAAAACTGTTTTTT. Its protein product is CASSLAPDRRREKLFF.

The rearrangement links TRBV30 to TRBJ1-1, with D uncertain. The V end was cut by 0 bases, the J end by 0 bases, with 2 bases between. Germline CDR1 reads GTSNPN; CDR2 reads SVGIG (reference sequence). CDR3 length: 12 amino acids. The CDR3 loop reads CAWSVVNTEAFF. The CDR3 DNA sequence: TGTGCCTGGAGTGTCGTGAACACTGAAGCTTTCTTT.

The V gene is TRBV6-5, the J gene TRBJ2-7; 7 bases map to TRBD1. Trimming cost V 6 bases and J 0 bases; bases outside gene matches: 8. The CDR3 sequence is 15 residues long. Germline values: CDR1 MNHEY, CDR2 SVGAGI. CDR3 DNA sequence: TGTGCCAGCAGCGGAGGACAGGTCCACTCCTACGAGCAGTACTTC. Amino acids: CASSGGQVHSYEQYF.

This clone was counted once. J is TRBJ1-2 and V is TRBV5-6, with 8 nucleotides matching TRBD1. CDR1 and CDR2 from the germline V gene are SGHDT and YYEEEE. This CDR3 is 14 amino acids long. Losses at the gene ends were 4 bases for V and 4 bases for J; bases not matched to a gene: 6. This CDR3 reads CASSMDRVGYGYTF. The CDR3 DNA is TGTGCCAGCAGCATGGACAGGGTGGGCTATGGCTACACCTTC.

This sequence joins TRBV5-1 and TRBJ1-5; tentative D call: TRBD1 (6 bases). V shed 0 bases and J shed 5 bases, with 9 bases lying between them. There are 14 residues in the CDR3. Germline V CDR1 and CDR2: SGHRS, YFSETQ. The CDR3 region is CASSLAGGDQPQHF. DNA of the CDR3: TGCGCCAGCAGCTTGGCGGGGGGCGATCAGCCCCAGCATTTT.

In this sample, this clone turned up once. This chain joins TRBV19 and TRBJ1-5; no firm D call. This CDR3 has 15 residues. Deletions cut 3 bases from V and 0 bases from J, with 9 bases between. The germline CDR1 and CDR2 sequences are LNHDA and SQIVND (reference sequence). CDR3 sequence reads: CASSIPGGSNQPQHF. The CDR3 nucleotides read TGTGCCAGTAGTATCCCAGGTGGTAGCAATCAGCCCCAGCATTTT.

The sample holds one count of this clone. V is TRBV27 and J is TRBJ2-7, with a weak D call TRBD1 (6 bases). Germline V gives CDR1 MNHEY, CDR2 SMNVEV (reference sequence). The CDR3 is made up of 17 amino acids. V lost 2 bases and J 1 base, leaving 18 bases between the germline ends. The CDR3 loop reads CASSLRSDAGASYEQYF. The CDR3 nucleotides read TGTGCCAGCAGTTTAAGGTCGGACGCAGGGGCATCCTACGAGCAGTACTTC.

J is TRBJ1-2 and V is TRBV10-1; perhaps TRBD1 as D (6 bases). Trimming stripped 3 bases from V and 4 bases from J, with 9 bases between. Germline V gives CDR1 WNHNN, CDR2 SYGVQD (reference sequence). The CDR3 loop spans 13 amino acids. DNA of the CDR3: TGCGCCAGCAGTGACCACAGGGTCTATGGCTACACCTTC. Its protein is CASSDHRVYGYTF.

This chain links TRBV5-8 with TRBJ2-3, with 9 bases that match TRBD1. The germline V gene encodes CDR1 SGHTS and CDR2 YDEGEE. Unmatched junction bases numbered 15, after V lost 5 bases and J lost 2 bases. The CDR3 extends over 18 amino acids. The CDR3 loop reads CASSSVSRDRVYTDTQYF. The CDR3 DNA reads TGTGCCAGCAGTTCGGTGAGCCGGGACAGGGTCTACACAGATACGCAGTATTTT.

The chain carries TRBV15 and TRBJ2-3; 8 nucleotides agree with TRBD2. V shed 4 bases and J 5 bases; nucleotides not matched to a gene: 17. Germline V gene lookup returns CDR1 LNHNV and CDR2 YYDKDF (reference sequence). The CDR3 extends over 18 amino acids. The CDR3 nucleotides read TGTGCCACCAGCACAGTCCGCGGGCCGGGACTAGGAGAAGATACGCAGTATTTT. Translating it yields CATSTVRGPGLGEDTQYF. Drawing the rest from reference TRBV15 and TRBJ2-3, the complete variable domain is DAMVIQNPRYQVTQFGKPVTLSCSQTLNHNVMYWYQQKSSQAPKLLFHYYDKDFNNEADTPDNFQSRRPNTSFCFLDIRSPGLGDTAMYLCATSTVRGPGLGEDTQYFGPGTRLTVL.

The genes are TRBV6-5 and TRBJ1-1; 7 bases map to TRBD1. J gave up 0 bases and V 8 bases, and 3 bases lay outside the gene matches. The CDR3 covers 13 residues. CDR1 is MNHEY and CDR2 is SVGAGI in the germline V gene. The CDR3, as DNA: TGTGCCAGCTACAGGGGAATGAACACTGAAGCTTTCTTT. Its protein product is CASYRGMNTEAFF.

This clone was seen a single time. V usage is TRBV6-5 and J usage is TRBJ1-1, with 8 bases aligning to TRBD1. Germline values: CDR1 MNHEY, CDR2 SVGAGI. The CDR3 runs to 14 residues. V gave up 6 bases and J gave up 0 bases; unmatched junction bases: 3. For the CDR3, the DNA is TGTGCCAGCAGCGGGACAGGTATGAACACTGAAGCTTTCTTT. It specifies CASSGTGMNTEAFF.

The CDR3 region is CASSVDRGEWYGYTF. DNA for the CDR3: TGTGCCAGTAGTGTGGACAGGGGAGAATGGTATGGCTACACCTTC. This chain uses TRBV19 with TRBJ1-2, with 9 bases that match TRBD1. Germline trimming cut 5 bases from V and 5 bases from J; bases unmatched to any gene: 9. The CDR3 covers 15 residues. Germline V lookup: CDR1 LNHDA, CDR2 SQIVND (reference sequence).

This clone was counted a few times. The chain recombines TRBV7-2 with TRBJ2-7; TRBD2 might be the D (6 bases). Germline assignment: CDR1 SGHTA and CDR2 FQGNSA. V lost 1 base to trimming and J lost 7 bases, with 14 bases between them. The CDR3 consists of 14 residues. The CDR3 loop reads CASSLVGGTREQYF. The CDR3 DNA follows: TGTGCCAGCAGCTTAGTGGGGGGAACGCGGGAGCAGTACTTC.

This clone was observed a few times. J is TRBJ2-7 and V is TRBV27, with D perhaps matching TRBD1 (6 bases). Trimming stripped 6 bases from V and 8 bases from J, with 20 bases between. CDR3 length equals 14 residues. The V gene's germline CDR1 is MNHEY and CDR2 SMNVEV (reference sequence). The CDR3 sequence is CASSQDRPGNKQYF. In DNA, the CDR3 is TGTGCCAGCAGCCAAGACAGGCCGGGTAACAAGCAGTACTTC.

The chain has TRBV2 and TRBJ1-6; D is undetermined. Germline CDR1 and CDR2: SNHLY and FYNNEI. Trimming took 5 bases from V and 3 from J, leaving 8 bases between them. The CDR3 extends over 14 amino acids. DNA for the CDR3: TGTGCCAGCAGTATGAAGCACTATAATTCACCCCTCCACTTT. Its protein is CASSMKHYNSPLHF.

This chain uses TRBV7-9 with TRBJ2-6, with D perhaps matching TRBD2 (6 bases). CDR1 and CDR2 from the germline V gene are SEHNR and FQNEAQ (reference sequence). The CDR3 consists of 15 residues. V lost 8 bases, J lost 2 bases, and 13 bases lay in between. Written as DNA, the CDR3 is TGTGCCAGCGGGGGGTCTCGGGCTGGGGCCAACGTCCTGACTTTC. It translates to CASGGSRAGANVLTF.

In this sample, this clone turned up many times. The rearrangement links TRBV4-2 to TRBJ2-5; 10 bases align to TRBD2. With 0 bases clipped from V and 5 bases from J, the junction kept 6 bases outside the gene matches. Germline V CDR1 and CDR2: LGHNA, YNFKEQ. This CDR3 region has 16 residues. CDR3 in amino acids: CASSQDRSGGAETQYF. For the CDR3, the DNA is TGTGCCAGCAGCCAAGATAGGAGCGGGGGGGCGGAGACCCAGTACTTC.

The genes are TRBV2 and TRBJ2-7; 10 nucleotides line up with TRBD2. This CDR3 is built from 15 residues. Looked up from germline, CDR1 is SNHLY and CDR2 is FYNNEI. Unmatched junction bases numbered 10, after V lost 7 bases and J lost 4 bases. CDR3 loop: CASTVVLAGKYEQYF. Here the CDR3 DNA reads TGTGCCAGCACTGTCGTACTAGCGGGGAAATACGAGCAGTACTTC.

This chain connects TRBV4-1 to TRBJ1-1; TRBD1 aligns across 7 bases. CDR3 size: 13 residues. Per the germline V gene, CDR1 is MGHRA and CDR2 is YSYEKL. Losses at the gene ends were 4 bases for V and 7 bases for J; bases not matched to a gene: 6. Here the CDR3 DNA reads TGCGCCAGCAGCCTAGGGGGCTCTCTTGAAGCTTTCTTT. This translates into CASSLGGSLEAFF.

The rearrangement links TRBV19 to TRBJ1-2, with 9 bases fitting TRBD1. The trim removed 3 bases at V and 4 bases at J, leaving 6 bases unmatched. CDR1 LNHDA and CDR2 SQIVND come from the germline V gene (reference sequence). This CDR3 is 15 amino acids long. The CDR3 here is CASSMERQGVYGYTF. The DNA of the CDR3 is TGTGCCAGTAGTATGGAAAGACAGGGGGTCTATGGCTACACCTTC. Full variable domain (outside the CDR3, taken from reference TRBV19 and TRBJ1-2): DGGITQSPKYLFRKEGQNVTLSCEQNLNHDAMYWYRQDPGQGLRLIYYSQIVNDFQKGDIAEGYSVSREKKESFPLTVTSAQKNPTAFYLCASSMERQGVYGYTFGSGTRLTVV.

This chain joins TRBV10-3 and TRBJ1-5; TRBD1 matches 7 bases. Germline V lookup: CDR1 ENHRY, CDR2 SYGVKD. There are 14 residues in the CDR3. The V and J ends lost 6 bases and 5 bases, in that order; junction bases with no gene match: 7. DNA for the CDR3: TGTGCCATCAGCTTCACAGGGGCGGATCAGCCCCAGCATTTT. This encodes CAISFTGADQPQHF.